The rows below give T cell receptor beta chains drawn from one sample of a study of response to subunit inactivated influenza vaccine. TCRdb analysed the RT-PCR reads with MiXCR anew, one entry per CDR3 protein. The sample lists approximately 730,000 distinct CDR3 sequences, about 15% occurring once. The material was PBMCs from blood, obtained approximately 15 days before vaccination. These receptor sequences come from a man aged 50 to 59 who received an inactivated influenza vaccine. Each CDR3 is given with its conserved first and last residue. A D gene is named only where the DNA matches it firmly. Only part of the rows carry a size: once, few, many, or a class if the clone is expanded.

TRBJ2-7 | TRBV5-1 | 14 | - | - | CATPWGQLRYEQYF | TGCGCCACCCCATGGGGGCAGTTACGCTACGAGCAGTACTTC
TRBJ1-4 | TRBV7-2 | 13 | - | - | CASSRGINEKLFF | TGTGCCAGCAGCCGAGGGATTAATGAAAAACTGTTTTTT
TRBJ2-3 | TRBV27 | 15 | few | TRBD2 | CASSLLAAGTDTQYF | TGTGCCAGCAGTTTACTAGCGGCTGGCACAGATACGCAGTATTTT
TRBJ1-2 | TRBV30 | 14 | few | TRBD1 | CAWSVMDRNYGYTF | TGTGCCTGGAGTGTAATGGACAGGAACTATGGCTACACCTTC
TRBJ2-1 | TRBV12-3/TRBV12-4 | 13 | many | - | CASSLGSGNEQFF | TGTGCCAGCAGTTTGGGGAGCGGCAATGAGCAGTTCTTC
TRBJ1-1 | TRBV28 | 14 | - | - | CASTYPARGGRAFF | TGTGCCAGCACCTACCCGGCCAGGGGAGGTCGGGCTTTCTTT
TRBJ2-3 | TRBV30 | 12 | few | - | CAWSVQGDTQYF | TGTGCCTGGAGTGTACAAGGGGATACGCAGTATTTT
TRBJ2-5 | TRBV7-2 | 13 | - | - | CASTFGGRETQYF | TGTGCCAGCACCTTCGGCGGCCGCGAGACCCAGTACTTC
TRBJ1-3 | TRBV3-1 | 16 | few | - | CASSQPTGTKGNTIYF | TGTGCCAGCAGCCAGCCGACGGGAACGAAGGGAAACACCATATATTTT
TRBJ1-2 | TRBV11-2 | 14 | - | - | CASSPGSLSYGYTF | TGTGCCAGCAGCCCGGGTTCCCTTTCGTATGGCTACACCTTC
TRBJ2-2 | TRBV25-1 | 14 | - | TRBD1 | CASRPGQGAGELFF | TGTGCCAGCCGACCGGGACAGGGGGCCGGGGAGCTGTTTTTT
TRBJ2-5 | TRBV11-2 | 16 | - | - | CASSLVAARARETQYF | TGTGCCAGCAGCTTAGTAGCGGCCAGGGCTAGGGAGACCCAGTACTTC
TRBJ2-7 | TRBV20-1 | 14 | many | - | CSATDAAGIYEQYF | TGCAGTGCGACGGACGCCGCGGGAATCTACGAGCAGTACTTC
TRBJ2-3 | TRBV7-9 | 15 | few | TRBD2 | CASTLLAGSADTQYF | TGTGCCAGCACCCTACTAGCGGGGTCTGCAGATACGCAGTATTTT
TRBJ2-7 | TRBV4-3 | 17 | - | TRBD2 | CASSPRTSGGFTYEQYF | TGCGCCAGCAGCCCGCGGACTAGCGGGGGTTTCACCTACGAGCAGTACTTC
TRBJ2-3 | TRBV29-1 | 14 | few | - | CSVMKTGSTDTQYF | TGCAGCGTCATGAAAACGGGAAGCACAGATACGCAGTATTTT
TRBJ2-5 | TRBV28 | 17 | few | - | CASSNPYSGPMGETQYF | TGTGCCAGCAGTAACCCCTATAGCGGCCCCATGGGAGAGACCCAGTACTTC
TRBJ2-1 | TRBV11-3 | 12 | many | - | CASSLGGTEQFF | TGTGCCAGCAGCTTAGGCGGGACAGAGCAGTTCTTC
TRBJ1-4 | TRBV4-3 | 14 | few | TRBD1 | CASSPSGQNEKLFF | TGCGCCAGCAGCCCATCGGGACAGAATGAAAAACTGTTTTTT
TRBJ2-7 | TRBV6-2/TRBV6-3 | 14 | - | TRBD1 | CASSYSTGANEQYF | TGTGCCAGCAGTTACTCGACAGGGGCGAACGAGCAGTACTTC
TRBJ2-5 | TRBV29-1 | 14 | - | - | CSVGFHSVGETQYF | TGCAGCGTTGGGTTCCACAGCGTGGGGGAGACCCAGTACTTC
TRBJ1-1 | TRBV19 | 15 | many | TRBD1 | CASSFTGGSNTEAFF | TGTGCCAGTAGTTTCACAGGGGGGTCAAACACTGAAGCTTTCTTT
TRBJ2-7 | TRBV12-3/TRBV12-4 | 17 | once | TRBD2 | CASSPGLAGTLNYEQYF | TGTGCCAGCAGCCCGGGACTAGCGGGGACTCTAAACTACGAGCAGTACTTC
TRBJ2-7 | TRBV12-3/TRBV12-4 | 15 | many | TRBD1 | CASSLGDRGIYEQYF | TGTGCCAGCTCCCTCGGGGACAGGGGAATCTACGAGCAGTACTTC
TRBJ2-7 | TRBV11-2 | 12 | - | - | CASSGGTGEQYF | TGTGCCAGCAGCGGAGGGACCGGGGAGCAGTACTTC
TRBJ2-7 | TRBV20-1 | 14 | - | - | CSARGLLRIYEQYF | TGCAGTGCCCGGGGACTGCTCCGGATTTACGAGCAGTACTTC
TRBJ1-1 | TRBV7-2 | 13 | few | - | CASSTQEGTEAFF | TGTGCCAGCAGCACCCAGGAGGGGACTGAAGCTTTCTTT
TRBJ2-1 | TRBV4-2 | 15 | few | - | CASSQDKRPYNEQFF | TGTGCCAGCAGCCAAGATAAGCGACCCTACAATGAGCAGTTCTTC
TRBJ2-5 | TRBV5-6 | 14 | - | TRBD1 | CASSADRVGETQYF | TGTGCCAGCAGCGCGGACAGGGTAGGCGAGACCCAGTACTTC
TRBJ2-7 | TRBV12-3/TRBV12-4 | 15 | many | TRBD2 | CASRPTSGGAYEQYF | TGTGCCAGCAGACCGACTAGCGGGGGGGCCTACGAGCAGTACTTC
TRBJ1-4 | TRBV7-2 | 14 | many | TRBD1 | CASSPTGVKEKLFF | TGTGCCAGCAGCCCGACAGGGGTTAAGGAAAAACTGTTTTTT
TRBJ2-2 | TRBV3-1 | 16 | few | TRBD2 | CASSQDSGSWTGELFF | TGTGCCAGCAGCCAAGATAGCGGGAGTTGGACCGGGGAGCTGTTTTTT
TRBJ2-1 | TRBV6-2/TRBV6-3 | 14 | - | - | CASKTGRTPDEQFF | TGTGCCAGCAAAACAGGGCGTACTCCAGATGAGCAGTTCTTC
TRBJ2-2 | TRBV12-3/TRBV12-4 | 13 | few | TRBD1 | CASGDRVAGELFF | TGTGCCAGTGGGGACAGGGTCGCCGGGGAGCTGTTTTTT
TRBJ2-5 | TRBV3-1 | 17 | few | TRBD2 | CASSQDLPSGAQETQYF | TGTGCCAGCAGCCAAGATTTGCCTAGCGGGGCCCAAGAGACCCAGTACTTC
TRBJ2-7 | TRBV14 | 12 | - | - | CASSQANYEQYF | TGTGCCAGCAGCCAAGCGAACTACGAGCAGTACTTC
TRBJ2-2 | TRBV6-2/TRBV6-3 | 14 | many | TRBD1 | CASSLQGISGELFF | TGTGCCAGCAGTTTACAGGGGATCTCCGGGGAGCTGTTTTTT
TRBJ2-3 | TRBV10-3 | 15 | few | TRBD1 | CAISSTGGGTDTQYF | TGTGCCATCAGCTCGACAGGGGGGGGCACAGATACGCAGTATTTT
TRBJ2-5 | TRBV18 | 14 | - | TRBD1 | CASSPNGQGKAQYF | TGTGCCAGCTCACCAAACGGACAGGGGAAGGCCCAGTACTTC
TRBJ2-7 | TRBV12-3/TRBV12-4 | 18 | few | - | CASTAWDNTEGDHYEQYF | TGTGCCAGCACCGCTTGGGACAACACCGAAGGGGACCACTACGAGCAGTACTTC
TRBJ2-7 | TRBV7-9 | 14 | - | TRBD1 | CASSGGQGTNEQYF | TGTGCCAGCAGCGGGGGACAGGGTACTAACGAGCAGTACTTC
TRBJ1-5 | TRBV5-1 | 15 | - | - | CASSLEGGMYQPQHF | TGCGCCAGCAGCTTGGAGGGGGGAATGTATCAGCCCCAGCATTTT
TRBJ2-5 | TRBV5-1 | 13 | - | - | CASSWIGQETQYF | TGCGCCAGCAGCTGGATCGGACAAGAGACCCAGTACTTC
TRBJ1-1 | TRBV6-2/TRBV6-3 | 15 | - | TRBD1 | CASRGGPSKNTEAFF | TGTGCCAGCAGAGGGGGCCCCTCCAAGAACACTGAAGCTTTCTTT
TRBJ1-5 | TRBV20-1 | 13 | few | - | CSASATVNQPQHF | TGCAGTGCTAGTGCGACGGTAAATCAGCCCCAGCATTTT
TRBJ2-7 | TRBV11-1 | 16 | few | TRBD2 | CASTLNGLASTYEQYF | TGTGCCAGCACCCTAAACGGACTAGCGTCCACCTACGAGCAGTACTTC
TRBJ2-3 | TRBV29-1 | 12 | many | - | CSVDRGTDTQYF | TGCAGCGTTGATCGCGGCACAGATACGCAGTATTTT
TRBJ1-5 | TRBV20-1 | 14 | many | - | CSASGGQINQPQHF | TGCAGTGCTAGTGGTGGGCAGATCAATCAGCCCCAGCATTTT